A few counts support the clone carrying this TCR beta chain. Some clones are missing from TCRdb's copy, which holds only in-frame ones; the method was immunoSEQ multiplex PCR. This sample yields some 47,000 clones, of which roughly four fifths are seen a single time; under 4% belongs to the top ten. The data were obtained in a study of PD-L1 blockade in urothelial cancer. The CDR3 runs 13 residues. J gave up 11 bases and V 4 bases, and 5 bases lay outside the gene matches. The V gene's germline CDR1 is MRHNA and CDR2 SNTAGT. The sequences come from PBMCs, collected around atezolizumab (anti-PD-L1) treatment. This sequence was found in a man between 65 and 79 years old with urothelial cancer. The rearrangement links TRBV6-4 to TRBJ2-1; 10 nucleotides match TRBD2. CDR3 loop: CASSVASGRKQFF. DNA for the CDR3: TGTGCCAGCAGTGTCGCTAGCGGGAGAAAGCAGTTCTTC.